The clone carrying this T cell receptor beta chain turned up a few times. Its antigen is unknown. The sample originates from a study of neurological immune-mediated disorders. Notes on the study in general: Private repertoires in all groups were suggested by the finding that expanded clones across subjects shared no CDR3 amino acid sequences.

In germline, CDR1 is SQVTM, CDR2 ANQGSEA. The CDR3 is made up of 14 amino acids. V lost 6 bases and J 0 bases, leaving 12 bases between the germline ends. The unsorted libraries were generated from a total of 2 million PBMCs, which had been stored in RNAlater at -80 C. The cDNA came from 5'RACE, which used 10-nucleotide random UMIs. A single run covered 15-18 subjects with over 170 million TCR-beta sequences. TCRdb passed the 5' RACE reads through MiXCR, listing each CDR3 protein once. Of tens of thousands of distinct CDR3 sequences listed, around an eighth are singletons. The receptor was derived from a woman between 45 and 65 years old in good health. V gene TRBV29-1 combines with J gene TRBJ1-3, with D tentatively TRBD1 (5 bases). Sequencing was done on a sample of PBMCs. CDR3 region: CSVRPGTSGNTIYF. CDR3 sequence (DNA): TGCAGCGTCAGACCCGGGACCTCTGGAAACACCATATATTTT. Based on the CDR3 plus reference TRBV29-1 and TRBJ1-3, the full variable domain is SAVISQKPSRDICQRGTSLTIQCQVDSQVTMMFWYRQQPGQSLTLIATANQGSEATYESGFVIDKFPISRPNLTFSTLTVSNMSPEDSSIYLCSVRPGTSGNTIYFGEGSWLTVV.